The rows below give T cell receptor beta chains drawn from one sample of a study of Tregs in tolerant kidney transplant recipients. The method was immunoSEQ multiplex PCR; TCRdb's version includes in-frame clones alone and lacks a portion of them. The sample yields 81,000 or so clones, 91% seen once. Material: CD4+ T cells from blood (PBMCs), obtained 24 months after the transplant. These receptors were obtained from a human patient who received a combined kidney and bone marrow transplant. Some of the T cells might come from the graft donor. Both conserved end residues are part of each CDR3. A D gene is named only where the DNA matches it firmly. Only part of the rows carry a size: once, few, many, or a class if the clone is expanded.

J	V	size	D	length	DNA	CDR3
TRBJ1-1	TRBV29-1	-	TRBD1	13	TGCAGCGTGGACAGGGCAGGGTACACTGAAGCTTTCTTT	CSVDRAGYTEAFF
TRBJ1-2	TRBV4-3	-	-	14	TGCGCCAGCAGCCAAGATCTGAGGCTCCACCAGACCACCTTC	CASSQDLRLHQTTF
TRBJ2-3	TRBV7-2	-	-	14	TGTGCCAGCAGCAAGCAGGGTACCACAGATACGCAGTATTTT	CASSKQGTTDTQYF
TRBJ2-7	TRBV11-3	-	-	15	TGTGCCAGCAGCTTAAGCCGTGGTCCTTCCTACGAGCAGTACTTC	CASSLSRGPSYEQYF
TRBJ1-1	TRBV9	-	-	12	TGTGCCAGCAGCGAGAATATGGGCGAAGCTTTCTTT	CASSENMGEAFF
TRBJ2-5	TRBV30	-	-	13	TGTGCCTGGAGTGTCGGGTCCAAAGAGACCCAGTACTTC	CAWSVGSKETQYF
TRBJ2-7	TRBV19	once	TRBD1	15	TGTGCCAGATTCTATCCGGGACAGGGGATCCACGAGCAGTACTTC	CARFYPGQGIHEQYF
TRBJ1-1	TRBV19	-	TRBD1	17	TGTGCCAGTAGTACCTCAGGGGGCGCCCTGATGAACACTGAAGCTTTCTTT	CASSTSGGALMNTEAFF
TRBJ2-7	TRBV27	once	TRBD1	13	TGTGCCAGCAGCCGCGACAGGGGGCGTGAGCAGTACTTC	CASSRDRGREQYF
TRBJ2-1	TRBV7-2	-	TRBD2	14	TGTGCCAGCAGACTAGCGGGAGGATTAAATGAGCAGTTCTTC	CASRLAGGLNEQFF
TRBJ2-1	TRBV11-1	-	-	13	TGTGCCAGCAGCTTAGGGCAGTCCAATGAGCAGTTCTTC	CASSLGQSNEQFF
TRBJ2-1	TRBV9	-	TRBD2	16	TGTGCCAGCAGCGCCCTAGCGGGAGTGGAGTACAATGAGCAGTTCTTC	CASSALAGVEYNEQFF
TRBJ2-3	TRBV4-1	-	-	16	TGCGCCAGCAGCCAAGGAGTACTAGAGAGCACAGATACGCAGTATTTT	CASSQGVLESTDTQYF
TRBJ2-7	TRBV11-2	-	TRBD2	17	TGTGCCAGCAGCGATGGGACTAGCGGGACGCATTCCTACGAGCAGTACTTC	CASSDGTSGTHSYEQYF
TRBJ2-1	TRBV5-6	-	TRBD2	13	TGTGCCAGCATTAGCGGGAGTTGGGGTGAGCAGTTCTTC	CASISGSWGEQFF